The T cell receptor (beta chain) under discussion was sequenced for a study of T cell responses to AZD1222 COVID-19 vaccine. Overall study findings and caveats: A mostly white British donor set with more females was recruited, and clonal diversity was possibly underestimated. When two AZD1222 doses had been given, Spike-specific TCR breadth and depth rose.

With 4 bases removed from V and 2 bases from J, the gap between germline ends came to 9 bases. CDR3 length: 13 residues. This clone was recorded a few times. Its antigen is unknown. Some clones are missing from TCRdb's copy, which holds only in-frame ones; the method was immunoSEQ multiplex PCR. The sample shows some 140,000 clones, approximately 87% of them seen only once. The V call is TRBV12-3 or TRBV12-4, the J call TRBJ2-7; D is possibly TRBD2 (7 bases). The material sequenced was peripheral blood, taken on day 0 of MenACWY control vaccination. This sequence was found in an adult in good health. Here the CDR3 DNA reads TGTGCCAGCAGTTGGGAGGGGGCCTACGAGCAGTACGTC. Translated: CASSWEGAYEQYV.